This record concerns one T cell receptor beta chain sequence. The antigen remains unidentified. These data come from a study of shared clonotypes between healthy human individuals. At the level of the study: The study used three CD4 naive, three CD4 memory, two CD8 naive and one CD8 memory plate per donor. General study findings and limits: Memory subsets generally showed smaller estimated richness than naive subsets did. Generation of non-shared clonotypes was less probable than generation of clonotypes shared by all four donors.

Clones were read by immunoSEQ multiplex PCR, and TCRdb kept only the in-frame ones, dropping some. Among some 2.3 million clones, 80% to 95% were seen once, and the ten largest hold 0.39%. Germline CDR1 is SGHRS and CDR2 is YFSETQ. Trimming left V 1 base short and J 3 bases short, with 10 bases between. The CDR3 runs to 14 residues. The chain recombines TRBV5-1 with TRBJ1-1; possibly TRBD1 for D (5 bases). This sequence was found in a man between 18 and 29 years old in good health. Some clones in this sample may be carry-over from other donors' samples. Sequencing was carried out using naive CD4+ T cells from PBMCs. Subset in this sample: CD45RA+ positively selected. The CDR3 reads CASSLRGDDTEAFF. The CDR3 region has the DNA TGCGCCAGCAGCTTGCGAGGGGACGACACTGAAGCTTTCTTT.